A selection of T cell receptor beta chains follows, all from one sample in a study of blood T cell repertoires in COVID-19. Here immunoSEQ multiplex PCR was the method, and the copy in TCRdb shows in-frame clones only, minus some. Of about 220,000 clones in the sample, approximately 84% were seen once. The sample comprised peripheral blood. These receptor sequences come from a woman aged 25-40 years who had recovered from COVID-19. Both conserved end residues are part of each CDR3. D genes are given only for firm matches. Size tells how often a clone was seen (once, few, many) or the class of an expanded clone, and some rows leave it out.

cdr3_nt: TGTGCCAGCAGCGTAGGGTCGGGAAAGGAGACCCAGTACTTC
cdr3_aa: CASSVGSGKETQYF
v_call: TRBV9
j_call: TRBJ2-5
d_call: NA
clone_size: once

cdr3_nt: TGTGCCAGCAGCCACGGTGGGACAGGGAATTCACCCCTCCACTTT
cdr3_aa: CASSHGGTGNSPLHF
v_call: TRBV16
j_call: TRBJ1-6
d_call: TRBD1
clone_size: few

cdr3_nt: TGTGCCATCAGGGAGCGACAGGGGTTCAGAATCGGAGGCTACACCTTC
cdr3_aa: CAIRERQGFRIGGYTF
v_call: TRBV10-3
j_call: TRBJ1-2
d_call: TRBD1
clone_size: NA

cdr3_nt: TGTGCCAGCAGTAGAGCGGGACCCGATACGCAGTATTTT
cdr3_aa: CASSRAGPDTQYF
v_call: TRBV6-5
j_call: TRBJ2-3
d_call: TRBD2
clone_size: NA

cdr3_nt: TGTGCCAGCAGCAGAGGGACAGGTTATGGTGAGCAGTTCTTC
cdr3_aa: CASSRGTGYGEQFF
v_call: TRBV27
j_call: TRBJ2-1
d_call: TRBD1
clone_size: NA

cdr3_nt: TGTGCCAGCAGTTTCACTGACAGGAGCAACGAGCAGTACTTC
cdr3_aa: CASSFTDRSNEQYF
v_call: TRBV6-6
j_call: TRBJ2-7
d_call: NA
clone_size: NA

cdr3_nt: TGTGCCAGCGGACTTGGTGGGTCCTACAATGAGCAGTTCTTC
cdr3_aa: CASGLGGSYNEQFF
v_call: TRBV28
j_call: TRBJ2-1
d_call: NA
clone_size: NA

cdr3_nt: TGTGCCACCAGCAGCGGAATACAGGGTGGGGGAGACACTGAAGCTTTCTTT
cdr3_aa: CATSSGIQGGGDTEAFF
v_call: TRBV15
j_call: TRBJ1-1
d_call: NA
clone_size: NA

cdr3_nt: TGTGCCAGCAGGCCGGCAGCGGGATCCAACAGCGAGCAGTACTTC
cdr3_aa: CASRPAAGSNSEQYF
v_call: TRBV5-5
j_call: TRBJ2-7
d_call: TRBD2
clone_size: NA

cdr3_nt: TGTGCCAGCAGGGTTTCTAGCGGGAGGGCCGGGGAGACCCAGTACTTC
cdr3_aa: CASRVSSGRAGETQYF
v_call: TRBV25-1
j_call: TRBJ2-5
d_call: TRBD2
clone_size: NA

cdr3_nt: TGTGCCAGCAGCTTACGTGGGGGGATCTTAACCAATGAGCAGTTCTTC
cdr3_aa: CASSLRGGILTNEQFF
v_call: TRBV7-9
j_call: TRBJ2-1
d_call: NA
clone_size: NA